The T cell receptor (beta chain) under discussion was sequenced for a study of CD8 T cells in ankylosing spondylitis. Overall study results and limits: Some of the motif variants had earlier been found in reactive arthritis patients' fluid and blood. A TCR beta motif made of roughly eight highly homologous variants seemed typical of ankylosing spondylitis blood.

TCRdb analysed the 5' RACE reads with MiXCR anew, one entry per CDR3 protein. Of some 300,000 distinct CDR3 sequences detected, less than 25% appear once; the ten largest clones hold 3.5%. A word on this clonotype: Its matching antigen is unknown.

V lost 0 bases and J 4 bases, leaving 9 bases between the germline ends. In germline, CDR1 is LNHNV, CDR2 YYDKDF (reference sequence). The CDR3 runs 14 residues. Sequenced sample: blood, either unsorted or a sorted T cell fraction (not recorded which). This chain connects TRBV15 to TRBJ2-5; unclear D gene. The receptor's source is a female donor with ankylosing spondylitis or in good health (not recorded which). CDR3 sequence (DNA): TGTGCCACCAGCAGAGAGCAGAGAGGAGAGACCCAGTACTTC. This translates into CATSREQRGETQYF.